This T cell receptor beta chain was obtained from a study of cytomegalovirus exposure and HLA in healthy donors. Turning to the study itself: Unique TCRs from HLA-typed donors, about 85 million of them, were held in an early data release. The study's findings and limits: TCR beta V segments were, for the most part, productive about 87% or about 30% of the time in an earlier analysis. Reportedly, HLA-A and HLA-B alleles of most subjects were accurately predicted from TCR beta.

This CDR3 spans 13 amino acids. Trimming removed 1 base from V and 3 bases from J, with 7 bases in between. Germline lookup yields CDR1 SGHRS and CDR2 YFSETQ. The PCR employed 60 Vbeta primers together with 13 Jbeta primers. Sequencing was performed with immunoSEQ multiplex PCR; in TCRdb, only in-frame clones are kept and a portion is missing. Here the sample spans about 170,000 clones, roughly 80% being singletons. About this clone: Its antigen is undetermined.

The V and J genes are TRBV5-1 and TRBJ1-2; D is uncertain. The sequenced sample was PBMCs. This TCR was sampled from a man aged 18 to 30 in good health and CMV-seronegative. The CDR3: CASSLRADYGYTF. The CDR3 coding sequence is TGCGCCAGCAGCTTGCGAGCCGACTATGGCTACACCTTC.